This TCR beta chain was sequenced in a study of cytomegalovirus exposure and HLA in healthy donors. Study results and caveats: Later analysis identified 16,951 TCR beta sequences associated with HLA alleles, using a false discovery rate threshold of 0.05. Later analysis showed most CMV-associated TCR beta chains appearing HLA-restricted. What a later analysis reportedly showed was that an Asian-associated ancestry cluster had fewer N-insertions than the approximately 700-donor mean.

PCR used 60 Vbeta primers and 13 Jbeta primers. Profiling relied on immunoSEQ multiplex PCR, and the TCRdb table lists in-frame clones only, not all of them. The data hold some 84,000 clones, with around three fifths observed a single time. This clone was detected only a few times. What it recognizes is unknown. This CDR3 has 16 amino acids. The germline gives CDR1 MNHEY, CDR2 SMNVEV (reference sequence). Deletions cut 3 bases from V and 4 bases from J, with 19 bases between. This sequence joins TRBV27 and TRBJ2-7; D might be TRBD2 (7 bases). This sequence was found in a woman in her thirties or forties in good health and CMV-seropositive. The sequenced sample was PBMCs. The CDR3 loop is CASSFVGGRGVYEQYF. The CDR3 DNA sequence: TGTGCCAGCAGTTTCGTCGGGGGGCGAGGTGTGTACGAGCAGTACTTC.